These 9 T cell receptor beta chains share one sample of origin, sequenced in a study of cytomegalovirus exposure and HLA in healthy donors. Both 60 Vbeta primers and 13 Jbeta primers went into the PCR. Method: immunoSEQ multiplex PCR; TCRdb's copy keeps in-frame clones and lacks some. Found here are 100,000 or so clones, about 12% of them singletons; the top ten hold approximately 16%. Sequenced sample: PBMCs. Receptors originate from a man aged 40-49 years in good health and CMV-seropositive.

In its sample, this clone was seen a few times. The chain couples TRBV7-2 to TRBJ2-7; a possible D gene is TRBD1 (6 bases). The CDR3 runs to 12 residues. Looked up from germline, CDR1 is SGHTA and CDR2 is FQGNSA. V was clipped by 6 bases and J by 3 bases, with 9 bases between them. CDR3 bases: TGTGCCAGCAGTCTACAGGGCTACGAGCAGTACTTC. The encoded protein is CASSLQGYEQYF.

This clone was recorded a few times. This chain joins TRBV6-1 and TRBJ2-3; 8 bases are shared with TRBD2. CDR1 and CDR2 (germline): MNHNS, SASEGT. The V gene end was trimmed by 2 bases and the J gene end by 5 bases; junction bases not matched to a gene: 6. There are 15 residues in the CDR3. The CDR3 loop reads CASSERLAGRDTQYF. CDR3 coding DNA: TGTGCCAGCAGTGAACGGCTAGCGGGTAGAGATACGCAGTATTTT.

This clone has a handful of counts. The chain combines TRBV7-9 with TRBJ1-2; TRBD1 aligns across 9 bases. The CDR3 has 14 amino acids. Trimming cost V 5 bases and J 4 bases; bases outside gene matches: 5. Germline CDR1 reads SEHNR; CDR2 reads FQNEAQ (reference sequence). This CDR3 reads CASSRTTGGYGYTF. CDR3 DNA: TGTGCCAGCAGCCGAACGACAGGGGGCTATGGCTACACCTTC.

The gene calls are TRBV7-6 and TRBJ1-2, with TRBD1 identical over 7 bases. Per the germline V gene, CDR1 is SGHVS and CDR2 is FNYEAQ. Trimming cost V 1 base and J 8 bases; bases outside gene matches: 13. This CDR3 region has 16 residues. The chain's CDR3 is CASSLVGSAGGDGYTF. In DNA, the CDR3 is TGTGCCAGCAGCTTAGTCGGGTCTGCAGGGGGAGACGGCTACACCTTC.

This rearrangement joins TRBV7-2 to TRBJ2-5; weak D call: TRBD1 (5 bases). Germline CDR1 SGHTA, CDR2 FQGNSA. The CDR3 length is 16 residues. Deletions cut 2 bases from V and 2 bases from J, with 15 bases between. In nucleotides, the CDR3 is TGTGCCAGCAGCTTAAATAGGAACAGGATACAAGAGACCCAGTACTTC. Protein product: CASSLNRNRIQETQYF.

J is TRBJ2-2 and V is TRBV30; 11 nucleotides agree with TRBD2. J gave up 7 bases and V 3 bases, and 10 bases lay outside the gene matches. Germline V CDR1 and CDR2: GTSNPN, SVGIG (reference sequence). The CDR3 sequence is 16 residues long. The CDR3 is CAWSVTSGTFFGELFF. For the CDR3, the DNA is TGTGCCTGGAGCGTGACTAGCGGGACATTCTTCGGGGAGCTGTTTTTT. Combining the CDR3 with reference TRBV30 and TRBJ2-2 gives the whole variable domain SQTIHQWPATLVQPVGSPLSLECTVEGTSNPNLYWYRQAAGRGLQLLFYSVGIGQISSEVPQNLSASRPQDRQFILSSKKLLLSDSGFYLCAWSVTSGTFFGELFFGEGSRLTVL.

The chain has TRBV10-3 and TRBJ2-7; TRBD1 aligns across 10 bases. The germline V gene has CDR1 ENHRY and CDR2 SYGVKD. The length of the CDR3 is 14 residues. V lost 4 bases, J lost 4 bases, and 4 bases stayed unmatched. The CDR3 nucleotides are TGTGCCATCAGTGGGGGGACAGGGGATTACGAGCAGTACTTC. Its protein is CAISGGTGDYEQYF.

The chain joins TRBV6-6 to TRBJ2-1; 8 nucleotides align to TRBD2. The length of the CDR3 is 13 residues. The germline V gene encodes CDR1 MNHNY and CDR2 SVGAGI (reference sequence). Trimming removed 9 bases from V and 8 bases from J; junction bases left unmatched: 9. CDR3 sequence (DNA): TGTGCCAGTCAAGCGGGAGAGTTCTATGAGCAGTTCTTC. Translation gives CASQAGEFYEQFF.

The chain is built from TRBV9 and TRBJ2-5; a possible D gene is TRBD2 (5 bases). Trimming removed 4 bases from V and 4 bases from J, with 20 bases in between. CDR3 length: 16 amino acids. The germline V gene encodes CDR1 SGDLS and CDR2 YYNGEE. The CDR3 loop is CASSLSDGAGGETQYF. The CDR3 DNA reads as TGTGCCAGCAGCTTAAGCGATGGTGCGGGCGGAGAGACCCAGTACTTC.